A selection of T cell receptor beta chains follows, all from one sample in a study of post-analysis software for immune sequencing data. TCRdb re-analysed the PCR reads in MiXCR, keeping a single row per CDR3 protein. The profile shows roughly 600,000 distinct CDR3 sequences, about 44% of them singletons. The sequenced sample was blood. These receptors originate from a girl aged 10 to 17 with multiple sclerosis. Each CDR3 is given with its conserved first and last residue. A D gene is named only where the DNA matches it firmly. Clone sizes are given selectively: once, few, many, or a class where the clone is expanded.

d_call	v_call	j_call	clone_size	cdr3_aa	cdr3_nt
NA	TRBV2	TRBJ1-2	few	CASSLTGLADTF	TGTGCCAGCAGCTTAACAGGGTTAGCGGACACCTTC
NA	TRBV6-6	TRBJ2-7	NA	CASSPTDGRSTKQYF	TGTGCCAGCAGTCCAACCGACGGGCGATCTACGAAGCAGTACTTC
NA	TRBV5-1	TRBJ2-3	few	CASSLQPEDTQYF	TGCGCCAGCAGCTTGCAGCCCGAGGATACGCAGTATTTT
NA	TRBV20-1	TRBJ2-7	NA	CSATNTYEQYF	TGCAGTGCTACTAACACCTACGAGCAGTACTTC
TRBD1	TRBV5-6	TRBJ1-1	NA	CASSLPGQGINTEAFF	TGTGCCAGCAGCTTGCCTGGACAGGGCATCAACACTGAAGCTTTCTTT
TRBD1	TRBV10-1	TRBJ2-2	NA	CASSDRGINTGELFF	TGCGCCAGCAGTGACAGGGGGATTAACACCGGGGAGCTGTTTTTT
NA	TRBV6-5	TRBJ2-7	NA	CASSYNPPGSYEQYF	TGTGCCAGCAGTTACAACCCACCGGGGTCCTACGAGCAGTACTTC
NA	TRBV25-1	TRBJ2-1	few	CASSGLTGTYNEQFF	TGTGCCAGCAGTGGACTGACAGGAACCTACAATGAGCAGTTCTTC
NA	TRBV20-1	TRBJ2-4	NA	CSAAGAGGYIQYF	TGCAGTGCGGCTGGGGCAGGGGGGTACATTCAGTACTTC
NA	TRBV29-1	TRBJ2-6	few	CSVGGLWGSGANVLTF	TGCAGCGTTGGGGGTCTCTGGGGGTCTGGGGCCAACGTCCTGACTTTC
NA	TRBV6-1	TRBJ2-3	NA	CASSRPFEAGMPDTQYF	TGTGCCAGCAGCCGCCCCTTTGAGGCGGGGATGCCAGATACGCAGTATTTT
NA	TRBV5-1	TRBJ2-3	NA	CASSFTSADTQYF	TGCGCCAGCAGCTTTACGTCGGCAGATACGCAGTATTTT
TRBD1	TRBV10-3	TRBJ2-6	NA	CAIRQGEGANVLTF	TGTGCCATCCGACAGGGAGAGGGGGCCAACGTCCTGACTTTC
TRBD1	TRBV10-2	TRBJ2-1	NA	CASSELGTGGKEQFF	TGCGCCAGCAGTGAGCTGGGGACAGGGGGAAAGGAGCAGTTCTTC
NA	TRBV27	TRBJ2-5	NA	CASSFRPEETQYF	TGTGCCAGCAGTTTCCGCCCCGAAGAGACCCAGTACTTC
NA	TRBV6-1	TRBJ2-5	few	CASSERGAQETQYF	TGTGCCAGCAGTGAAAGGGGGGCCCAAGAGACCCAGTACTTC
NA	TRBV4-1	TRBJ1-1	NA	CASSQDLSRMTPEVRTEAFF	TGCGCCAGCAGCCAAGATCTTTCAAGGATGACTCCTGAAGTGAGGACTGAAGCTTTCTTT
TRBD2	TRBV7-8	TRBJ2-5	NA	CASSLWAGGYQETQYF	TGTGCCAGCAGCTTATGGGCGGGGGGGTACCAAGAGACCCAGTACTTC
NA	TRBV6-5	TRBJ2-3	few	CASSISGSGTDTQYF	TGTGCCAGCAGTATTAGCGGAAGCGGGACAGATACGCAGTATTTT
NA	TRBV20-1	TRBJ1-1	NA	CSATINVGTEAFF	TGCAGTGCTACTATAAACGTAGGAACTGAAGCTTTCTTT
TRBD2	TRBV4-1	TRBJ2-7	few	CASSLLAGGYNEQYF	TGCGCCAGCAGCCTTTTAGCGGGAGGTTACAATGAGCAGTACTTC
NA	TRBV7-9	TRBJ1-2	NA	CASSLGRQLYGYTF	TGTGCCAGCAGTCTTGGACGCCAACTCTATGGCTACACCTTC
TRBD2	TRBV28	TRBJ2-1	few	CASRLAGASYNEQFF	TGTGCCAGCAGATTAGCGGGGGCCTCCTACAATGAGCAGTTCTTC
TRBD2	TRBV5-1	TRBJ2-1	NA	CASSLDGTSGRNEQFF	TGCGCCAGCAGCTTGGACGGGACTAGCGGGCGCAATGAGCAGTTCTTC
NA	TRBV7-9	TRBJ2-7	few	CASRAGPRNEQYF	TGTGCCAGCAGGGCAGGGCCAAGGAACGAGCAGTACTTC
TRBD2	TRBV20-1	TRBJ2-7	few	CSAIGTSDSEQYF	TGCAGTGCTATCGGGACTAGCGACAGCGAGCAGTACTTC
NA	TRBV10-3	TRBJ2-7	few	CAISALKVKFCEQYF	TGTGCCATCAGTGCTTTAAAAGTAAAATTTTGCGAGCAGTACTTC
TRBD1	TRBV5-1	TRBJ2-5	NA	CASSLVGTGGLETQYF	TGCGCCAGCAGCTTGGTCGGGACAGGGGGCCTGGAGACCCAGTACTTC
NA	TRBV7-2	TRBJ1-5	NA	CASSLGSRTSNQPQHF	TGTGCCAGCAGCTTGGGGAGCAGGACTAGCAATCAGCCCCAGCATTTT
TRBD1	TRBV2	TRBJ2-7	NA	CASSVEQGAYEQYF	TGTGCCAGCAGTGTAGAACAGGGGGCCTACGAGCAGTACTTC
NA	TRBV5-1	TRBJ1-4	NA	CASSLEQKTTTNEKLFF	TGCGCCAGCAGCTTGGAACAGAAGACGACAACTAATGAAAAACTGTTTTTT
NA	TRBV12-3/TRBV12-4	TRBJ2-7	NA	CASSSWDEPYEQYF	TGTGCCAGCAGTTCCTGGGACGAACCCTACGAGCAGTACTTC
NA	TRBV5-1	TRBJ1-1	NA	CASSLTGQTEAFF	TGCGCCAGCAGCTTGACAGGGCAGACTGAAGCTTTCTTT
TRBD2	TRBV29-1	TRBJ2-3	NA	CSVLPTSGVTDTQYF	TGCAGCGTCCTCCCGACTAGCGGCGTCACAGATACGCAGTATTTT
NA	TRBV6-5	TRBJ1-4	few	CASSYSSQVFYEKLFF	TGTGCCAGCAGTTACTCGTCACAGGTTTTCTATGAAAAACTGTTTTTT
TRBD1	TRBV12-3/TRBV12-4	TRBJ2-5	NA	CASRWTGRREQYF	TGTGCCAGTAGATGGACAGGGCGCCGAGAGCAGTACTTC
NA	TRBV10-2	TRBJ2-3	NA	CASRSDTDTQYF	TGCGCCAGCAGGTCCGACACAGATACGCAGTATTTT
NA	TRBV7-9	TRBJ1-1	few	CASSPKDRLHTEAFF	TGTGCCAGCAGCCCTAAGGACAGACTTCACACTGAAGCTTTCTTT
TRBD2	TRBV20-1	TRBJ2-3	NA	CSARGTSGRAEDTQYF	TGCAGTGCTAGGGGGACTAGCGGGAGGGCCGAGGATACGCAGTATTTT
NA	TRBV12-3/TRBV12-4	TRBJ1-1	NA	CASSLGSLSSEAFF	TGTGCCAGCAGTTTGGGATCCCTAAGCAGCGAAGCTTTCTTT
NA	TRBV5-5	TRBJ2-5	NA	CASKRAGRGETQYF	TGTGCCAGCAAAAGGGCAGGGCGGGGAGAGACCCAGTACTTC
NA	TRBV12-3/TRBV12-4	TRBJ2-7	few	CASSPGPQSSYEQYF	TGTGCCAGCAGTCCAGGACCCCAGAGCTCCTACGAGCAGTACTTC
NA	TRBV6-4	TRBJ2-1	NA	CASSDGGYGNEQFF	TGTGCCAGCAGTGATGGGGGGTATGGCAATGAGCAGTTCTTC
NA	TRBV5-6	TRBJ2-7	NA	CASSLGDPPNEQYF	TGTGCCAGCAGCTTGGGGGATCCTCCCAACGAGCAGTACTTC
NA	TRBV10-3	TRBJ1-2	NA	CAISDGRGYGYTF	TGTGCCATCAGTGATGGCCGCGGGTATGGCTACACCTTC
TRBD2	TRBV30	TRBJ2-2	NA	CAWNSGRASRLTGELFF	TGTGCCTGGAATAGCGGGAGGGCCAGTAGGTTGACCGGGGAGCTGTTTTTT